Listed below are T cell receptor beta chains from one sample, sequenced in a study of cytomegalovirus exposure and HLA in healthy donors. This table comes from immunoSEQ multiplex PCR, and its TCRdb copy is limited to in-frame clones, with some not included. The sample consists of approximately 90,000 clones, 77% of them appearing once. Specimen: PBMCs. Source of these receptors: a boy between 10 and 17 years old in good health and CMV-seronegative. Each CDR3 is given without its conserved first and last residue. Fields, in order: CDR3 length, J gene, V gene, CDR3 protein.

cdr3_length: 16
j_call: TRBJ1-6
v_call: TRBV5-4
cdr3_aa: ASSLGVPGGSYNSPLH

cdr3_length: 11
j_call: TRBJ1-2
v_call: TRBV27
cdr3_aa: ASSSGLNYGYT

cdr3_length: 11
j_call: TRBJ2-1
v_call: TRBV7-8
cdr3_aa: ASSSSSGNEQF

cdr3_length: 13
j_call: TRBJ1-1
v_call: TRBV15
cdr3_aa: ATSSGTGGRTEAF

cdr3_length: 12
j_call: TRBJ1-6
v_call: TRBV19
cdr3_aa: ASSIRDRASPLH

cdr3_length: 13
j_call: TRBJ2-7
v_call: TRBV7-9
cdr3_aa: ASSMTSGSRNEQY

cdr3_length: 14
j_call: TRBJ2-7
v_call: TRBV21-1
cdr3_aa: ASSTILRDRFYEQY

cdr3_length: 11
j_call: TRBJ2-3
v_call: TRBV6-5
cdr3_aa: ASSPQHTDTQY

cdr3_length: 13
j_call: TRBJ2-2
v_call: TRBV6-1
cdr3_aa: ASRTTGGAAGELF

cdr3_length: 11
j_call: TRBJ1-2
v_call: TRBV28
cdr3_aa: ASRQTGPYGYT

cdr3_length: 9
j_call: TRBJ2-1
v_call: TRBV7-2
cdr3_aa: ASSPPGEQF

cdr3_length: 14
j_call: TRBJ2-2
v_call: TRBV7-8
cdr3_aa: ASSPSGTSNTGELF

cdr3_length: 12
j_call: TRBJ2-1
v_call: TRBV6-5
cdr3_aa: ASRSQGRGDEQF

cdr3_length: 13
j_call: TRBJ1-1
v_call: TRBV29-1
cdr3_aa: SVATGTASPPEAF

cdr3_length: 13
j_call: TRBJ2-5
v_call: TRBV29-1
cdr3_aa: SVEGVRGAGETQY

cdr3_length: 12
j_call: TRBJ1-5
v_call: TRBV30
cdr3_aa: AWSTGPKRQPQH

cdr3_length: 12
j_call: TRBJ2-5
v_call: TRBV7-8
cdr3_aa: ASSSDSLFETQY

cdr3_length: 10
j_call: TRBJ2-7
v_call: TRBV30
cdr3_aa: AWRDRGYEQY

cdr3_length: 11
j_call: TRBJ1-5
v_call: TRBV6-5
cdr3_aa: ASGDRENQPQH

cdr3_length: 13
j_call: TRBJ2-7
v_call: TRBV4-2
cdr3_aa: ATSGTSGTTYEQY

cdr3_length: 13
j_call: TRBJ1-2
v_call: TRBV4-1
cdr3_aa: ASSQAPSREDGYT

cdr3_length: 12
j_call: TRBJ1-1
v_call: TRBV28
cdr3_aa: ASVLGGLNTEAF

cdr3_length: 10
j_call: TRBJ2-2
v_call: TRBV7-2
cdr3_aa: ASSREPGELF

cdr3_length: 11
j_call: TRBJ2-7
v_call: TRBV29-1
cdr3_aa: SAGTGGIYEQY

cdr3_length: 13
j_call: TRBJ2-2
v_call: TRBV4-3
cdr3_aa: ASSLIRGQAGELF

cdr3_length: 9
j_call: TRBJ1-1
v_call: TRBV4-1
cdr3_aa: ASSQLNQAF

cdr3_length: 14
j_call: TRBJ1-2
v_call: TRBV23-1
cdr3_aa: ASSHPLSWGLLGYT

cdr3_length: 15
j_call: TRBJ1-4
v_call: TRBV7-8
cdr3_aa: ASSTQGGRATNEKLF

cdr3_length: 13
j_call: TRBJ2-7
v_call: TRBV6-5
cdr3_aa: ASSYRDSPNYEQY

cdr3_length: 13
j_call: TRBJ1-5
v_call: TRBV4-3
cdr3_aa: ASSQETGRDQPQH

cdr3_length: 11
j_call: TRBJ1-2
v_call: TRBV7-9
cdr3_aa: ASSLGEGYGYT

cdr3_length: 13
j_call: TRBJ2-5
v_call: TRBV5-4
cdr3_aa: ASSLGGLYQETQY

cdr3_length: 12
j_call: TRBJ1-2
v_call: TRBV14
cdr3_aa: ASSQDQGNYGYT

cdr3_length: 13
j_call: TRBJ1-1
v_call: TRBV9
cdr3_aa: ASSPHTGQNTEAF

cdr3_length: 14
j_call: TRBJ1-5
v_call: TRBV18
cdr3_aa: ASSRERTGIDQPQH

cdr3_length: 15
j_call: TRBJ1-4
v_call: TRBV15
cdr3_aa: ATSRDKVGSHNEKLF

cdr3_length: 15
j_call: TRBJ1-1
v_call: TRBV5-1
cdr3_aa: ASSQPDRGRWNTEAF

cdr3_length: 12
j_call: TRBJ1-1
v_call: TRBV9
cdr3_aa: ASSVGGRNTEAF

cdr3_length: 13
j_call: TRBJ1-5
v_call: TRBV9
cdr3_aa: ASSGPFGGNQPQH